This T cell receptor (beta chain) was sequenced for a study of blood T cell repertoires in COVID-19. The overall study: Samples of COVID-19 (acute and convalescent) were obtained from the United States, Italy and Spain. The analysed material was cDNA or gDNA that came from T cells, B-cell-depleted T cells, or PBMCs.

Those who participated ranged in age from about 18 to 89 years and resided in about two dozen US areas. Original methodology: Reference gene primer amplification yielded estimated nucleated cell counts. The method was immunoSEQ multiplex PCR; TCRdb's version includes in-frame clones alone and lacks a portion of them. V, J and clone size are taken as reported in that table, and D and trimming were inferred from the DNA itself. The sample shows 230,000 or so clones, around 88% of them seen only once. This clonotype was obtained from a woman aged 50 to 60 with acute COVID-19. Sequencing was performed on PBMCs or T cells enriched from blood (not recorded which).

CDR3 protein: CASSLLRGQGVTGELFF. The CDR3 nucleotides read TGTGCCAGCAGTTTACTTCGCGGACAGGGGGTAACCGGGGAGCTGTTTTTT. The V and J genes are TRBV28 and TRBJ2-2, with TRBD1 matching over 10 bases. The J segment lost 5 bases and the V segment lost 2 bases, leaving 8 bases of the junction unmatched. CDR3 length: 17 residues. Germline V gives CDR1 MDHEN, CDR2 SYDVKM.